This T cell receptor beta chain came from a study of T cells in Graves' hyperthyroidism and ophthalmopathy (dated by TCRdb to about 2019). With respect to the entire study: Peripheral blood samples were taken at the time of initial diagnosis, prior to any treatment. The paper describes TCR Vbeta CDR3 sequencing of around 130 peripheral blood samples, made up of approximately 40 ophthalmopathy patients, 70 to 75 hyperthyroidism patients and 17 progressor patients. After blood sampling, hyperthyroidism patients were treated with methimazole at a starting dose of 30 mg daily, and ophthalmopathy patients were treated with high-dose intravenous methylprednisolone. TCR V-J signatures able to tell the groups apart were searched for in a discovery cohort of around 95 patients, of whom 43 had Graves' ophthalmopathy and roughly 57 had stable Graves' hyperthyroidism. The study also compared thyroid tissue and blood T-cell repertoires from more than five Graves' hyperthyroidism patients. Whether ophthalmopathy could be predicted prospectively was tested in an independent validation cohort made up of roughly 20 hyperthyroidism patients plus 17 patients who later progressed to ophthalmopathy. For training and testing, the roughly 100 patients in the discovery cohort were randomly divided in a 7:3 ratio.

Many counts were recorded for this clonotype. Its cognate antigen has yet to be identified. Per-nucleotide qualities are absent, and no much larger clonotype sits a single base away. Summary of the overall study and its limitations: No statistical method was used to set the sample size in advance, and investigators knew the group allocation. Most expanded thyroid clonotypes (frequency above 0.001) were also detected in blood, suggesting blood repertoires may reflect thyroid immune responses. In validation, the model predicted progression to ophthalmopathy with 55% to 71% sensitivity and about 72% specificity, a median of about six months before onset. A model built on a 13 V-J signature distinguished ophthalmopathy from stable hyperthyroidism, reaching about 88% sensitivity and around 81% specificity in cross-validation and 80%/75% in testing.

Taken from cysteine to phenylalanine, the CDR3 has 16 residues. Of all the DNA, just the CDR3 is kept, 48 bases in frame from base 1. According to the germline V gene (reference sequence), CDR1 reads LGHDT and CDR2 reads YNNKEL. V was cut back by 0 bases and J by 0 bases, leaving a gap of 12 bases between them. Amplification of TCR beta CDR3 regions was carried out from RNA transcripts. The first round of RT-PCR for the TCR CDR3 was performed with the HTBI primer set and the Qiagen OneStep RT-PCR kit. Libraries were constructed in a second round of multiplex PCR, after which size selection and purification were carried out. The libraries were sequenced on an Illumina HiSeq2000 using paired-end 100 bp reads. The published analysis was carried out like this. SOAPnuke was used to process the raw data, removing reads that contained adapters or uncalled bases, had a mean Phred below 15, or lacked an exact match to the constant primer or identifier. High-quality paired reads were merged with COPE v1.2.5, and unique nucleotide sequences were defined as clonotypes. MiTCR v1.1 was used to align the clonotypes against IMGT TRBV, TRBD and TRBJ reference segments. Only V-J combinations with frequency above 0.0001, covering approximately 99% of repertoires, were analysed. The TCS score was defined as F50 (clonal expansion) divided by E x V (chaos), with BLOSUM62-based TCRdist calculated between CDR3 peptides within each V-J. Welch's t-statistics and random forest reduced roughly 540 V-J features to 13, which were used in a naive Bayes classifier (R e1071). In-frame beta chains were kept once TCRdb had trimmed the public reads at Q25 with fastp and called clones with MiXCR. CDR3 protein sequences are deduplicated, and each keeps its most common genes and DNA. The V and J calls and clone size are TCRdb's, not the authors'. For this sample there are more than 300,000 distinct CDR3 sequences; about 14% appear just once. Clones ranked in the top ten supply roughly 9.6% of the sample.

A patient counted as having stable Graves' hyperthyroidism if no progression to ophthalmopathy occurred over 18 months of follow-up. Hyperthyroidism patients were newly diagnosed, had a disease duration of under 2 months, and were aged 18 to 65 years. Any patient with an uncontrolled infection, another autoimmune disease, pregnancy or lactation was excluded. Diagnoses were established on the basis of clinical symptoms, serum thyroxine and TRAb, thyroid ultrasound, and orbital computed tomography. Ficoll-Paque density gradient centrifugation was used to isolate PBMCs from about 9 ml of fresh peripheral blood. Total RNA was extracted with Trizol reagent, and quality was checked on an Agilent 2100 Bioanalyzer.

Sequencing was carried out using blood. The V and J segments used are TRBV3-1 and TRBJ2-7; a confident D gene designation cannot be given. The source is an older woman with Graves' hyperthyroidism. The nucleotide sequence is TGTGCCAGCAGCCAAGATCCGGACCTCAGCTCCTACGAGCAGTACTTC. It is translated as CASSQDPDLSSYEQYF.